A selection of T cell receptor beta chains follows, all from one sample in a study of blood T cell repertoires in COVID-19. Assay used: immunoSEQ multiplex PCR; TCRdb lists only in-frame clones, some missing. The table shows a few hundred thousand clones, with roughly 84% occurring only once. Sequenced sample: peripheral blood. Receptors were obtained from a woman between 18 and 29 years old with acute or convalescent COVID-19. Both conserved end residues are part of each CDR3. D genes are given only for firm matches. The size of a clone is reported for some rows only, either as once, few or many, or as a class for expanded clones.

TRBD2,TRBJ2-2,TRBV12-3/TRBV12-4,NA,TGTGCCAGCACAATAGCGGGAACCGGGGAGCTGTTTTTT,CASTIAGTGELFF
NA,TRBJ2-7,TRBV6-6,NA,TGTGCCAGCAGTACCGAGCGGGCCCGCTTCTACGAGCAGTACTTC,CASSTERARFYEQYF
TRBD2,TRBJ2-1,TRBV18,NA,TGTGCCAGCTCACCACGGACTAGCGCAGACAATGAGCAGTTCTTC,CASSPRTSADNEQFF
TRBD2,TRBJ2-3,TRBV12-3/TRBV12-4,NA,TGTGCCAGCAGGGGGAGGGCCAGAGATACGCAGTATTTT,CASRGRARDTQYF
TRBD1,TRBJ1-2,TRBV2,NA,TGTGCCAGCAGGGGAGGGACAGGCAGCTATGGCTACACCTTC,CASRGGTGSYGYTF
NA,TRBJ2-1,TRBV6-5,NA,TGTGCCAGCAGTTACTCGAGTAGCGTACATGAGCAGTTCTTC,CASSYSSSVHEQFF
NA,TRBJ1-2,TRBV27,once,TGTGCCAGCAGTTTACGGGGGGGAAGTCCGGACTATGGCTACACCTTC,CASSLRGGSPDYGYTF
TRBD1,TRBJ1-4,TRBV18,NA,TGTGCCAGCTCACGGGACAGCTCTAATGAAAAACTGTTTTTT,CASSRDSSNEKLFF
NA,TRBJ1-2,TRBV6-5,NA,TGTGCCAGCAGTTACGGGCAGCACTATGGCTACACCTTC,CASSYGQHYGYTF
NA,TRBJ2-7,TRBV11-2,NA,TGTGCCAGCAGCTTAGCCCGAAACACAGGGATCCGCTCCTACGAGCAGTACTTC,CASSLARNTGIRSYEQYF
NA,TRBJ1-2,TRBV4-3,NA,TGCGCCAGCAGCCAACCCCGTTTCGGCCAGGGTAACTATGGCTACACCTTC,CASSQPRFGQGNYGYTF
NA,TRBJ1-4,TRBV18,NA,TGTGCCAGCTCCTTTTCGGCGGGGGGACCTGAAAAACTGTTTTTT,CASSFSAGGPEKLFF
NA,TRBJ2-3,TRBV10-3,NA,TGTGCCATCAGTGACCAGACAGATACGCAGTATTTT,CAISDQTDTQYF
NA,TRBJ1-4,TRBV7-2,NA,TGTGCCAGCAGCTTAGTACAGAGTAATAATGAAAAACTGTTTTTT,CASSLVQSNNEKLFF
TRBD1,TRBJ2-5,TRBV14,NA,TGTGCCAGCAGCCCGAACAGGGGGAAAGAGACCCAGTACTTC,CASSPNRGKETQYF
TRBD1,TRBJ2-7,TRBV28,NA,TGTGCCAGCAGCCTGACAGGGGATGCGTACGAGCAGTACTTC,CASSLTGDAYEQYF
TRBD2,TRBJ2-7,TRBV27,NA,TGTGCCAGCAGTTTACCGGGACTAGCGGGCGAGCAGTACTTC,CASSLPGLAGEQYF
TRBD2,TRBJ2-1,TRBV19,NA,TGTGCCAGTAGTAGAGGGCTAGCGGGAGTCGGTGGCAATGAGCAGTTCTTC,CASSRGLAGVGGNEQFF
TRBD2,TRBJ2-1,TRBV11-2,NA,TGTGCCAGCAGCTCTAGTGGGGGTAGCGGGAGGACTAACAATGAGCAGTTCTTC,CASSSSGGSGRTNNEQFF
NA,TRBJ2-3,TRBV6-5,NA,TGTGCCAGCCACACAGGCACAGATACGCAGTATTTT,CASHTGTDTQYF
TRBD1,TRBJ2-3,TRBV7-9,once,TGTGCCAGCAGCTTAAGCTCAGGCAGGGGGCTCAAAGATACGCAGTATTTT,CASSLSSGRGLKDTQYF
TRBD2,TRBJ2-1,TRBV9,NA,TGTGCCAGCAGCGGCTGGGCTAGCGGTAACAATGAGCAGTTCTTC,CASSGWASGNNEQFF
TRBD1,TRBJ2-1,TRBV2,NA,TGTGCCAGCAGACTGACAGGGAGCTCCTACAATGAGCAGTTCTTC,CASRLTGSSYNEQFF
TRBD1,TRBJ1-2,TRBV6-2/TRBV6-3,NA,TGTGCCAGCAGTTACTCGGGACAGACCTATGGCTACACCTTC,CASSYSGQTYGYTF
NA,TRBJ1-2,TRBV7-9,NA,TGTGCCAGCAGCTTAGGACTGGCCAACTATGGCTACACCTTC,CASSLGLANYGYTF
NA,TRBJ1-2,TRBV5-1,NA,TGCGCCAGCAGCCCTGGTGGAGGAGGCTATGGCTACACCTTC,CASSPGGGGYGYTF
NA,TRBJ2-7,TRBV18,NA,TGTGCCAGCTCACCAACAGATTACGAGCAGTACTTC,CASSPTDYEQYF
NA,TRBJ2-7,TRBV19,once,TGTGCCAGTAGCCCCAAGTGGGAGGGGGCCTACGAGCAGTACTTC,CASSPKWEGAYEQYF
TRBD2,TRBJ2-7,TRBV4-2,NA,TGTGCCAGCAGCCAAGGTACTAGCGCCTCCTCCTACGAGCAGTACTTC,CASSQGTSASSYEQYF
NA,TRBJ2-4,TRBV12-3/TRBV12-4,NA,TGTGCCAGCAGTTTAGGAGATCCCGGACTACAGTACTTC,CASSLGDPGLQYF
TRBD2,TRBJ2-4,TRBV6-2/TRBV6-3,NA,TGTGCCAGCACCCCACAACTCAAACTAGCGGGAGCCACCAAAAACATTCAGTACTTC,CASTPQLKLAGATKNIQYF
NA,TRBJ1-3,TRBV6-6,NA,TGTGCCAGCACCTACCTCAGCGACTCTGGAAACACCATATATTTT,CASTYLSDSGNTIYF